The 9 T cell receptor beta chains given below trace back to one sample, sequenced in a study of T cells after yellow fever vaccination. TCRdb independently ran MiXCR on the 5' RACE reads; one entry per CDR3 protein. The table shows some 320,000 distinct CDR3 sequences, with around 4.4% occurring only once. The sample here was PBMCs, taken 15 days after the yellow fever booster vaccination. Receptors originate from a young man who received the YFV17D yellow fever vaccine.

This clonotype was counted many times. This chain joins TRBV10-3 and TRBJ2-7, with 8 positions matching TRBD2. V trimming: 5 bases; J trimming: 4 bases; junction bases outside the gene matches: 10. The germline CDR1 and CDR2 sequences are ENHRY and SYGVKD. The CDR3 spans 15 residues. CDR3 residues: CAISWSAGGSYEQYF. CDR3 DNA sequence: TGTGCCATCAGTTGGTCGGCGGGGGGCTCATACGAGCAGTACTTC.

In this sample, this clonotype turned up many times. The rearrangement joins TRBV7-2 to TRBJ1-2; D is possibly TRBD1 (6 bases). The germline V gene has CDR1 SGHTA and CDR2 FQGNSA. The CDR3 is made up of 15 amino acids. Trimming took 5 bases from V and 4 from J, leaving 17 bases between them. For the CDR3, the DNA is TGTGCCAGCAGCGTGGGCCGGGGGGCCGTCTATGGCTACACCTTC. Protein sequence: CASSVGRGAVYGYTF.

This clonotype was counted at least ten times. The chain carries TRBV5-1 and TRBJ2-4, with 8 nucleotides matching TRBD1. V lost 5 bases to trimming and J lost 8 bases; unmatched junction nucleotides: 9. CDR3 size: 14 residues. Germline-derived CDR1 and CDR2 are SGHRS and YFSETQ. The CDR3, as DNA: TGCGCCAGCAGTCCCGGACAGGGATGGGACATTCAGTACTTC. Amino acid sequence: CASSPGQGWDIQYF.

CDR3 sequence: CASSPRPGDTGELFF. The CDR3 DNA follows: TGTGCCAGCAGCCCTCGACCCGGGGACACCGGGGAGCTGTTTTTT. The rearrangement joins TRBV9 to TRBJ2-2, with a possible D match to TRBD2 (5 bases). V lost 4 bases and J lost 3, with 13 bases in between. CDR3 length: 15 residues. Looked up from germline, CDR1 is SGDLS and CDR2 is YYNGEE.

This clonotype was seen ten or more times. The CDR3 is CASSPGTGRYGATQYF. DNA for the CDR3: TGTGCCAGCAGTCCTGGGACAGGGAGGTACGGGGCCACCCAGTACTTC. The rearrangement links TRBV28 to TRBJ2-5, with 9 nucleotides matching TRBD1. The CDR3 runs to 16 residues. Per germline, CDR1 MDHEN and CDR2 SYDVKM. V lost 5 bases and J lost 8; bases outside the gene matches: 15.

This clonotype was counted many times. The rearrangement links TRBV20-1 to TRBJ2-1, with D perhaps matching TRBD1 or TRBD2 (6 bases each). This CDR3 comprises 13 residues. Germline-derived CDR1 and CDR2 are DFQATT and SNEGSKA (reference sequence). The ends were cut back, 6 bases at V and 9 bases at J, with 18 bases in the middle. The CDR3 bases are TGCAGTGCCGGAAGGGGGGCCTTGATTGAGCAGTTCTTC. Amino acid sequence: CSAGRGALIEQFF.

This clonotype occurred a few times. J is TRBJ2-5 and V is TRBV9; a possible D gene is TRBD2 (6 bases). Germline V gene sequence: CDR1 SGDLS, CDR2 YYNGEE. This CDR3 is built from 14 residues. Trimming removed 2 bases from V and 5 bases from J, with 13 bases in between. This CDR3 is CASSVQPGVETQYF. CDR3 DNA: TGTGCCAGCAGCGTCCAACCGGGGGTGGAGACCCAGTACTTC.

This clonotype has only a few counts. V and J are TRBV5-1 and TRBJ2-7; no firm D call. V was clipped by 5 bases and J by 5 bases, with 14 bases between them. The CDR3 is 13 amino acids. Germline-derived CDR1 and CDR2 are SGHRS and YFSETQ. CDR3 DNA sequence: TGCGCCAGCAGTGGGCTACGATGGGACGAGCAGTACTTC. Protein sequence: CASSGLRWDEQYF.

This clonotype was picked up one time. The chain combines TRBV7-9 with TRBJ2-5; D gene uncertain. The germline V gene has CDR1 SEHNR and CDR2 FQNEAQ (reference sequence). CDR3 length: 12 amino acids. Trimming shortened V by 5 bases and J by 5 bases, and 9 bases separated the two germline ends. This CDR3 reads CASSPMGETQYF. The CDR3 nucleotides are TGTGCCAGCAGCCCAATGGGGGAGACCCAGTACTTC.